Following are 5 T cell receptor beta chains from one sample sequenced in a study of regulatory T cells in long-lasting Graves disease. CDR3-region Arm-PCR and iRepertoire HTBI primers produced the TCR beta libraries. From the multiplex PCR reads, TCRdb called clonotypes with MiXCR, one entry per CDR3 protein. The sample shows about 440,000 distinct CDR3 sequences, about a sixth of them seen only once. The time point denotes: newly diagnosed GD, antithyroid drugs for less than 3 months. PBMC RNA was the source of the TCR library. This same sample was also taken into another study, of T cells in Graves' hyperthyroidism and ophthalmopathy.

The material was peripheral blood mononuclear cells (PBMCs), obtained at new diagnosis, from a patient treated with antithyroid drugs. The receptors come from a young woman with Graves disease.

Many counts were recorded for this clonotype. The rearrangement uses TRBV20-1 and TRBJ2-1; the match to TRBD2 covers 10 bases. The J segment lost 5 bases and the V segment lost 6 bases, leaving 13 bases of the junction unmatched. The CDR3 has 16 residues. In germline, CDR1 is DFQATT, CDR2 SNEGSKA (reference sequence). The CDR3 loop reads CSAPPRPGLANNEQFF. The CDR3 bases are TGCAGTGCCCCCCCTCGCCCGGGACTAGCGAACAATGAGCAGTTCTTC.

This clonotype has a count of ten or more. V is TRBV28 and J is TRBJ1-6; 7 positions agree with TRBD1. CDR1 and CDR2 (germline): MDHEN, SYDVKM. V lost 6 bases and J lost 4; bases outside the gene matches: 3. The CDR3 has 14 amino acids. The CDR3 DNA is TGTGCCAGCAGCCCAGGGGGTTATAATTCACCCCTCCACTTT. Translating it yields CASSPGGYNSPLHF. Variable domain in full (rest from reference TRBV28 and TRBJ1-6): DVKVTQSSRYLVKRTGEKVFLECVQDMDHENMFWYRQDPGLGLRLIYFSYDVKMKEKGDIPEGYSVSREKKERFSLILESASTNQTSMYLCASSPGGYNSPLHFGNGTRLTVT.

V usage is TRBV28 and J usage is TRBJ2-7; 10 bases are shared with TRBD2. Trimming removed 5 bases from V and 5 bases from J; junction bases left unmatched: 9. Germline V gene data show CDR1 as MDHEN and CDR2 as SYDVKM. The CDR3 extends over 15 amino acids. DNA for the CDR3: TGTGCCAGCAGTAATCCGGGACTAGCGTCTAACGAGCAGTACTTC. Its translation is CASSNPGLASNEQYF. Filled out from reference TRBV28 and TRBJ2-7, the complete variable domain reads DVKVTQSSRYLVKRTGEKVFLECVQDMDHENMFWYRQDPGLGLRLIYFSYDVKMKEKGDIPEGYSVSREKKERFSLILESASTNQTSMYLCASSNPGLASNEQYFGPGTRLTVT.

There are a few counts of this clonotype. The CDR3 nucleotides read TGTGCCATCAGTGAATTGGGGTTCTCTGGAAACACCATATATTTT. Translating it yields CAISELGFSGNTIYF. The chain employs TRBV10-3 and TRBJ1-3; D ambiguous. From germline, CDR1 is ENHRY and CDR2 SYGVKD. The CDR3 consists of 15 residues. The germline V and J ends were trimmed by 3 bases and 0 bases, with 9 bases remaining between them.

This chain links TRBV28 with TRBJ2-5, with TRBD2 matching 11 bases. Germline loops: CDR1 MDHEN, CDR2 SYDVKM. The CDR3 is made up of 16 amino acids. Trimming at V came to 6 bases and at J to 3 bases, leaving 9 bases not matched to a gene. This chain's CDR3 is CASSPSTSGNKETQYF. DNA of the CDR3: TGTGCCAGCAGCCCCTCGACTAGCGGGAATAAAGAGACCCAGTACTTC.